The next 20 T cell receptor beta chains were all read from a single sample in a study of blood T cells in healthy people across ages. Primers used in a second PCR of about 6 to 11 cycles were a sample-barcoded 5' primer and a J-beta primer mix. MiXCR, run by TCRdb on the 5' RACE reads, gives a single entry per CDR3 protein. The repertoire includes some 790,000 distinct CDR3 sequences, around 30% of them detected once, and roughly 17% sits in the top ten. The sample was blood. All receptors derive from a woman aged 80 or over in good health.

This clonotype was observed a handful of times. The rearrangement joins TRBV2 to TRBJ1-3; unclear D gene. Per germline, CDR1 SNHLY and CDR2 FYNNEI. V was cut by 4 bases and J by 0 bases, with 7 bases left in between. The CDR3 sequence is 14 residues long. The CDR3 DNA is TGTGCCAGCAGTGTTGGCTACTCTGGAAACACCATATATTTT. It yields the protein CASSVGYSGNTIYF.

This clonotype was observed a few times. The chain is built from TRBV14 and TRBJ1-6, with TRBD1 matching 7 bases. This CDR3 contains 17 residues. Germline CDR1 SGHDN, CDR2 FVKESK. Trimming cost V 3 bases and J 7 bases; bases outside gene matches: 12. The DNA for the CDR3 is TGTGCCAGCAGCCAGTTTGGCTGGACAGGCTCAAATTCACCCCTCCACTTT. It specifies CASSQFGWTGSNSPLHF. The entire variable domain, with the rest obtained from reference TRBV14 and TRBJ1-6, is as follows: EAGVTQFPSHSVIEKGQTVTLRCDPISGHDNLYWYRRVMGKEIKFLLHFVKESKQDESGMPNNRFLAERTGGTYSTLKVQPAELEDSGVYFCASSQFGWTGSNSPLHFGNGTRLTVT.

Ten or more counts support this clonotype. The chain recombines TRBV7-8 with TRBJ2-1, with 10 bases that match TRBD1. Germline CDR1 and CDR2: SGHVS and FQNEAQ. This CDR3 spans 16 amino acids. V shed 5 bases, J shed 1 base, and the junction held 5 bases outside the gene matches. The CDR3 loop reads CASSPRDRGSYNEQFF. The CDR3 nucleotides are TGTGCCAGCAGCCCCCGGGACAGGGGTTCCTACAATGAGCAGTTCTTC.

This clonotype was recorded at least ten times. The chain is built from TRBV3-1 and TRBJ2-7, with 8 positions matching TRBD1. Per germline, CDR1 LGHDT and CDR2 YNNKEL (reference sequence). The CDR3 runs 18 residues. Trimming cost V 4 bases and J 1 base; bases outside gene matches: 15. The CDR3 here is CASSRWDGQGGGSYEQYF. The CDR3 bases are TGTGCCAGCAGCCGTTGGGACGGACAGGGTGGGGGGTCCTACGAGCAGTACTTC.

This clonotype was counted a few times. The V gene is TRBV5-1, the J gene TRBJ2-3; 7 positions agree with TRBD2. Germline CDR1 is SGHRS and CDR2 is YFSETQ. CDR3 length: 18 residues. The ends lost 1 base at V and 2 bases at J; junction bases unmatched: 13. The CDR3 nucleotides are TGCGCCAGCAGCTTGCAGGGATTGCGGGGGTCCTTCACAGATACGCAGTATTTT. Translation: CASSLQGLRGSFTDTQYF.

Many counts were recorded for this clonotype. In DNA form, the CDR3 reads TGTGCCAGCAGGGTATTGGGACCGAGTAACACTGAAGCTTTCTTT. It yields the protein CASRVLGPSNTEAFF. The chain carries TRBV6-5 and TRBJ1-1; possibly TRBD1 for D (5 bases). CDR3 length equals 15 residues. CDR1 MNHEY and CDR2 SVGAGI come from the germline V gene. Deletions cut 6 bases from V and 2 bases from J, with 16 bases between.

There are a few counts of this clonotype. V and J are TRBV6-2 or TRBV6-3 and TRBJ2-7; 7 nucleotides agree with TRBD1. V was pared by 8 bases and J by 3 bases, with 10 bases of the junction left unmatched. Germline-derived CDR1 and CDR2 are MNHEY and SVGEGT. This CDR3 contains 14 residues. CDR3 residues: CASRQGVGHYEQYF. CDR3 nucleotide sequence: TGTGCCAGCCGGCAGGGGGTTGGGCACTACGAGCAGTACTTC.

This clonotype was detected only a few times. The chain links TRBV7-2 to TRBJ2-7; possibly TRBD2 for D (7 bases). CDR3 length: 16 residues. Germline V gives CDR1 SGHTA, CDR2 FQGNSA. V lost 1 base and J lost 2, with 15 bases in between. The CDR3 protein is CASSLEGGTKAYEQYF. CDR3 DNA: TGTGCCAGCAGCTTAGAGGGGGGGACAAAAGCCTACGAGCAGTACTTC.

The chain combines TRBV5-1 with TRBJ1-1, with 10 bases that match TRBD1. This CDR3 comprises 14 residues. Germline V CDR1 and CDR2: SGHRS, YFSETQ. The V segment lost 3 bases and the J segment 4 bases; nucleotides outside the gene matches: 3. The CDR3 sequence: CASSSGQGFTEAFF. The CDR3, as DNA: TGCGCCAGCAGCTCGGGACAGGGGTTCACTGAAGCTTTCTTT.

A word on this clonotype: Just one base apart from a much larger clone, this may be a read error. The CDR3 spells CASSSYGDSNYGYTF. In DNA form, the CDR3 reads TGTGCCAGCAGCTCGTACGGGGACTCTAACTATGGCTACACCTTC. The chain has TRBV11-2 and TRBJ1-2, with a weak D call TRBD1 (5 bases). The CDR3 contains 15 residues. The ends were cut back, 4 bases at V and 0 bases at J, with 12 bases in the middle. CDR1 is SGHAT, CDR2 FQNNGV, per germline.

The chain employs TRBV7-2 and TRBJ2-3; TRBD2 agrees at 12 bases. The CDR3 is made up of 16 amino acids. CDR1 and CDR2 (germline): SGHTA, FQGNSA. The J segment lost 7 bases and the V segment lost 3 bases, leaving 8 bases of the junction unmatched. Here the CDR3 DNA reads TGTGCCAGCAGCTTTCTAACAGGACTAGCGGGGAATACGCAGTATTTT. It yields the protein CASSFLTGLAGNTQYF.

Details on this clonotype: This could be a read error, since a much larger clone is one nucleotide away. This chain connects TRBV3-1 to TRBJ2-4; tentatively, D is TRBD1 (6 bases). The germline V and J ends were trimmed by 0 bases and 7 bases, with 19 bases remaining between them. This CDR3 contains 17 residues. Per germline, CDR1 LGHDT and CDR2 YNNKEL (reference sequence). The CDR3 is CASSQEVSTDQGNIQYF. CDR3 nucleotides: TGTGCCAGCAGCCAAGAAGTCTCAACGGACCAGGGGAACATTCAGTACTTC. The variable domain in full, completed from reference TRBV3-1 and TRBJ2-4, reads DTAVSQTPKYLVTQMGNDKSIKCEQNLGHDTMYWYKQDSKKFLKIMFSYNNKELIINETVPNRFSPKSPDKAHLNLHINSLELGDSAVYFCASSQEVSTDQGNIQYFGAGTRLSVL.

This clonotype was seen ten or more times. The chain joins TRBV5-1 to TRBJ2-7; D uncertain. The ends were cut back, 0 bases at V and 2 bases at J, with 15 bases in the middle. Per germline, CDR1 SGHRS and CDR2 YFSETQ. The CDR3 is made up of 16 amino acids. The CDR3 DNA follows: TGCGCCAGCAGCTTGGTAGGTCAGTTATTGACCTACGAGCAGTACTTC. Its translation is CASSLVGQLLTYEQYF.

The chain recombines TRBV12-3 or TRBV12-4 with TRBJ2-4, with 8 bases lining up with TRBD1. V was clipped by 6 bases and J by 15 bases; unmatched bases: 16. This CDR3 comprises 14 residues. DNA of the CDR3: TGTGCCAGCAGCATATCCGACAGGGGACACGAGCGGTACTTC. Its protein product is CASSISDRGHERYF.

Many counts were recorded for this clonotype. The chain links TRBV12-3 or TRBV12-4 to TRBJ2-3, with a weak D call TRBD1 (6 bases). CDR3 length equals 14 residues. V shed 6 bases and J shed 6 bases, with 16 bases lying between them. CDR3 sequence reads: CASRDTGYTDTQYF. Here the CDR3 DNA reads TGTGCCAGCAGGGATACAGGGTATACCGATACGCAGTATTTT.

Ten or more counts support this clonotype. The CDR3 region is CASSQDRFNTDTQYF. CDR3 coding DNA: TGCGCCAGCAGCCAAGATAGGTTCAACACAGATACGCAGTATTTT. The J gene is TRBJ2-3, the V gene TRBV4-3, with D unclear. The CDR3 is 15 residues long. Trimming pared 0 bases from V and 2 bases from J, leaving 9 bases between. Germline assignment: CDR1 LGHNA and CDR2 YSLEER.

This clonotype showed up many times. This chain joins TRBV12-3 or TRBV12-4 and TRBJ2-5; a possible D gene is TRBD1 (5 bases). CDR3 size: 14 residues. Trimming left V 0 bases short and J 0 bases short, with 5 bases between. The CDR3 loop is CASSLADNQETQYF. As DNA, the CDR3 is TGTGCCAGCAGTTTAGCGGACAACCAAGAGACCCAGTACTTC.

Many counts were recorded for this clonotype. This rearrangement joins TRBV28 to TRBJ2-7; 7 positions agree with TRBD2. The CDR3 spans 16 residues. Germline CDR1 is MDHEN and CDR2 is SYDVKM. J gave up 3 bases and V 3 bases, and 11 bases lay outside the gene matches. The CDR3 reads CASSFSPAGQDYEQYF. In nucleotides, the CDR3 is TGTGCCAGCAGTTTTTCTCCAGCGGGGCAAGACTACGAGCAGTACTTC.

The CDR3 sequence is CASSYRWTSGGTSTGELFF. Written as DNA, the CDR3 is TGTGCCAGCAGTTACCGATGGACTAGCGGGGGAACTAGCACCGGGGAGCTGTTTTTT. The chain joins TRBV6-5 to TRBJ2-2, with 13 bases lining up with TRBD2. The CDR3 sequence is 19 residues long. Trimming took 2 bases from V and 4 from J; bases not matched to a gene: 10. Germline V gene sequence: CDR1 MNHEY, CDR2 SVGAGI.

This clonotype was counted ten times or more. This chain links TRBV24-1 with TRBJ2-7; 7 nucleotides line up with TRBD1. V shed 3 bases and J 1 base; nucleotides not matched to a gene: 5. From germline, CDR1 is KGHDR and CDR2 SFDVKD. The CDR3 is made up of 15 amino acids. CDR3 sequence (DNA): TGTGCCACCAGTGATCCCCGACAGGGATCCTACGAGCAGTACTTC. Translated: CATSDPRQGSYEQYF.